The clone carrying this TCR beta chain is identified as medium-sized from frequency. Its cognate antigen is unknown. This entry belongs to a study of T cell clusters in autoimmune cytopenias. Study findings and constraints: TRB repertoire shifts in secondary cytopenia and chronic lymphocytic leukemia mostly reflected lymphoma, not autoimmunity.

Each sample's input was about 270 ng genomic DNA, 38,000 or so genome equivalents. TRB was amplified by touch-down multiplex PCR, primer pools A and B combined. TCRdb re-called the multiplex PCR reads, yielding one record per CDR3 amino acid sequence without DNA. The sample table includes several thousand distinct CDR3 sequences. Looked up from germline, CDR1 is LNHNV and CDR2 is YYDKDF (reference sequence). The CDR3 extends over 16 amino acids. The sample consisted of peripheral blood. The chain combines TRBV15 with TRBJ2-1; TCRdb indicates TRBD2, and absent DNA this call remains unverified. The sequence came from a human donor with an autoimmune cytopenia or autoimmune hepatitis (not recorded which). The CDR3 sequence: CATSRDSGGAYNEQFF.